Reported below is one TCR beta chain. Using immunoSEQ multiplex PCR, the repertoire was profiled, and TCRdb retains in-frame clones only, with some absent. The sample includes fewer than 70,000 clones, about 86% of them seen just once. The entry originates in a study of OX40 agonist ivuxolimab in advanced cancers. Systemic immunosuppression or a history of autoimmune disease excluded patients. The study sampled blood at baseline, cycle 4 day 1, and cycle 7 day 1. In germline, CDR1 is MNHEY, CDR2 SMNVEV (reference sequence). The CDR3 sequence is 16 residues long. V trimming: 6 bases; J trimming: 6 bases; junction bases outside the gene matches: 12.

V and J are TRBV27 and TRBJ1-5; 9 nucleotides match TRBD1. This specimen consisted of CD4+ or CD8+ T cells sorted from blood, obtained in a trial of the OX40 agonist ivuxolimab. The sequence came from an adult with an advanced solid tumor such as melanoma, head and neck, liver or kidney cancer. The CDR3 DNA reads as TGTGCCAGCAGGGATACGACAGGGGGAAACGTTCAGCCCCAGCATTTT. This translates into CASRDTTGGNVQPQHF.